These 26 T cell receptor beta chains were all obtained from the same sample, sequenced in a study of metastatic and nonmetastatic thyroid tumors. Not a single patient had been given any form of treatment at any point before undergoing thyroid surgery. MiXCR reprocessed the PCR reads for TCRdb. The sample shows tens of thousands of clones, about 26% of them seen only once. The sample consisted of blood. Source of these receptors: a male donor with papillary thyroid cancer or a benign thyroid nodule (not recorded which). Some clones in this sample may be carry-over from other donors' samples.

This clone was seen a handful of times. The chain couples TRBV27 to TRBJ2-1; D uncertain. CDR3 length: 13 amino acids. The ends were cut back, 9 bases at V and 4 bases at J, with 13 bases in the middle. Germline CDR1 and CDR2: MNHEY and SMNVEV (reference sequence). CDR3 DNA: TGTGCCAGATCTGTTCGGTTATACAATGAGCAGTTCTTC. Translated: CARSVRLYNEQFF.

This clone showed up just once. The junction does not match germline at one end; this may be a read error. The chain couples TRBV11-3 to TRBJ2-7, with 8 positions matching TRBD1. Germline V gene sequence: CDR1 SGHNT, CDR2 YENEEA. The length of the CDR3 is 14 residues. The DNA of the CDR3 is TGTGCCAGCAGCTTATCAGGGGGCAACTACAAGCAGTACTTC. It codes for CASSLSGGNYKQYF. The full variable domain, with the rest looked up from reference TRBV11-3 and TRBJ2-7, is EAGVVQSPRYKIIEKKQPVAFWCNPISGHNTLYWYLQNLGQGPELLIRYENEEAVDDSQLPKDRFSAERLKGVDSTLKIQPAELGDSAVYLCASSLSGGNYKQYFGPGTRLTVT.

The chain couples TRBV11-2 to TRBJ2-7; perhaps TRBD2 as D (5 bases). V shed 5 bases and J shed 2 bases, with 22 bases lying between them. The CDR3 runs to 17 residues. Germline V gene lookup returns CDR1 SGHAT and CDR2 FQNNGV. The CDR3 region is CASSHTSGKGLTYEQYF. CDR3 in DNA: TGTGCCAGCAGCCATACCTCCGGGAAGGGATTAACCTACGAGCAGTACTTC.

V is TRBV25-1 and J is TRBJ2-5, with 8 bases lining up with TRBD1. Trimming cost V 6 bases and J 2 bases; bases outside gene matches: 2. The CDR3 is 13 residues long. Germline CDR1 reads MGHDK; CDR2 reads SYGVNS. CDR3 DNA sequence: TGTGCCAGCAGCGGACAGGGTCAAGAGACCCAGTACTTC. This gives the protein CASSGQGQETQYF.

The table lists this clone with many counts. This clone may be a read error of a much larger clone one base away. This rearrangement joins TRBV27 to TRBJ2-3; unclear D gene. The J call is uncertain, as TRBJ1-5 better fits the DNA end. Looked up from germline, CDR1 is MNHEY and CDR2 is SMNVEV (reference sequence). The CDR3 extends over 14 amino acids. The CDR3 nucleotides read TGTGCCAGCATGTGGCGGGAGGGTGTAGATACGCAGCATTTT. It is translated as CASMWREGVDTQHF.

By frequency in the sample, this clone is medium-sized. The chain carries TRBV6-6 and TRBJ2-1; D may be TRBD2 (5 bases). Germline loops: CDR1 MNHNY, CDR2 SVGAGI (reference sequence). V was trimmed by 2 bases and J by 6 bases, leaving 11 bases between them. The length of the CDR3 is 14 residues. CDR3 residues: CASSYGEEGNEQFF. The CDR3 DNA follows: TGTGCCAGCAGTTACGGGGAAGAGGGCAATGAGCAGTTCTTC.

The V gene is TRBV4-2, the J gene TRBJ2-7; D unclear. Per the germline V gene, CDR1 is LGHNA and CDR2 is YNFKEQ. The CDR3 sequence is 15 residues long. The V end was cut by 1 base, the J end by 2 bases, with 12 bases between. CDR3 region: CASSQARTATYEQYF. DNA of the CDR3: TGTGCCAGCAGCCAAGCTCGCACAGCAACCTACGAGCAGTACTTC.

This clone turned up a few times. The rearrangement links TRBV7-3 to TRBJ2-3; 9 bases are shared with TRBD1. V was pared by 4 bases and J by 3 bases, with 8 bases of the junction left unmatched. The germline V gene encodes CDR1 SGHTA and CDR2 FQGTGA. The CDR3 is 16 amino acids. The CDR3 nucleotides are TGTGCCAGCAGCTCCGCCGGGACAGGGCTTACAGATACGCAGTATTTT. This sequence encodes CASSSAGTGLTDTQYF.

This clone appeared a few times. The gene calls are TRBV6-1 and TRBJ1-3; no definite D call. This CDR3 comprises 13 residues. V lost 8 bases and J 4 bases, leaving 12 bases between the germline ends. The germline V gene encodes CDR1 MNHNS and CDR2 SASEGT. The CDR3 loop reads CASGPPGGNTIYF. The CDR3 coding sequence is TGTGCCAGCGGCCCCCCAGGAGGAAACACCATATATTTT.

The V gene is TRBV20-1, the J gene TRBJ2-3; D gene ambiguous. The V gene lost 8 bases and the J gene lost 11 bases, with 20 bases spanning the gap. Germline V lookup: CDR1 DFQATT, CDR2 SNEGSKA (reference sequence). The CDR3 covers 12 residues. The CDR3 here is CSSSPPPFWQYF. The CDR3 DNA is TGCAGTTCTTCCCCCCCCCCGTTTTGGCAGTATTTT.

This chain joins TRBV10-1 and TRBJ2-2, with TRBD2 as a possible D gene (6 bases). V gave up 2 bases and J gave up 3 bases, with 10 bases separating them. The CDR3 is 15 amino acids. CDR1 and CDR2 from the germline V gene are WNHNN and SYGVQD (reference sequence). The CDR3 here is CASSEGGIDTGELFF. CDR3 nucleotides: TGCGCCAGCAGTGAGGGGGGGATCGACACCGGGGAGCTGTTTTTT.

J is TRBJ2-7 and V is TRBV20-1; a possible D gene is TRBD2 (7 bases). The CDR3 spans 17 residues. V was clipped by 6 bases and J by 3 bases, with 27 bases between them. Looked up from germline, CDR1 is DFQATT and CDR2 is SNEGSKA (reference sequence). CDR3: CSAKAGHTGILHYEQYF. CDR3 sequence (DNA): TGCAGTGCAAAAGCGGGACACACTGGTATCTTACACTACGAGCAGTACTTC.

V is TRBV6-1 and J is TRBJ2-2; 11 bases fit TRBD2. The CDR3 totals 15 residues. J gave up 6 bases and V 6 bases, and 6 bases lay outside the gene matches. Germline V CDR1 and CDR2: MNHNS, SASEGT. CDR3 sequence: CASSYSGRAPGELFF. In DNA, the CDR3 is TGTGCCAGCAGCTATAGCGGGAGGGCCCCCGGGGAGCTGTTTTTT.

Comment on this clone: This may arise from a read error, as a much more abundant clone is one base away. The chain joins TRBV5-4 to TRBJ2-1, with TRBD1 as a possible D gene (6 bases). The CDR3 is 14 amino acids. V was trimmed by 7 bases and J by 6 bases, leaving 17 bases between them. Germline CDR1 and CDR2: SGHNT and YYREEE (reference sequence). CDR3 loop: CASATGPDSNEQFF. CDR3 nucleotides: TGTGCCAGCGCAACGGGGCCGGACAGCAATGAGCAGTTCTTC.

Many counts were recorded for this clone. V gene TRBV5-5 combines with J gene TRBJ2-7; D tentatively fits TRBD1 or TRBD2 (5 bases each). CDR3 length equals 12 residues. In germline, CDR1 is SGHKS, CDR2 YYEKEE (reference sequence). Trimming removed 2 bases at V and 5 bases at J, with 8 bases between. CDR3 coding DNA: TGTGCCAGCAGCTTCTGGGGACACGAGCAGTACTTC. Protein product: CASSFWGHEQYF.

In this sample, this clone is medium-sized (0.01 to 0.1%). V gene TRBV6-5 combines with J gene TRBJ2-1, with 8 bases matching TRBD1. The trim removed 0 bases at V and 7 bases at J, leaving 11 bases unmatched. The CDR3 is 17 amino acids. Germline CDR1 MNHEY, CDR2 SVGAGI. This CDR3 is CASSYSGSRTGRNEQFF. For the CDR3, the DNA is TGTGCCAGCAGTTACTCGGGCTCGAGGACAGGGCGGAATGAGCAGTTCTTC.

In DNA form, the CDR3 reads TGTGCCAGCAGTCCAACAGGTGGAAGCTCCTACGAGCAGTACTTC. Its protein product is CASSPTGGSSYEQYF. The gene calls are TRBV28 and TRBJ2-7, with D maybe TRBD1 (5 bases). Germline V gene sequence: CDR1 MDHEN, CDR2 SYDVKM. V dropped 5 bases and J dropped 0 bases, with 14 bases sitting between them. This CDR3 has 15 amino acids. Full variable domain (outside the CDR3, taken from reference TRBV28 and TRBJ2-7): DVKVTQSSRYLVKRTGEKVFLECVQDMDHENMFWYRQDPGLGLRLIYFSYDVKMKEKGDIPEGYSVSREKKERFSLILESASTNQTSMYLCASSPTGGSSYEQYFGPGTRLTVT.

The chain is built from TRBV4-1 and TRBJ1-1; D not certain. The CDR3 has 14 amino acids. The V and J ends lost 3 bases and 5 bases respectively, with 13 bases between them. Germline V gene lookup returns CDR1 MGHRA and CDR2 YSYEKL. This CDR3 is CASSQAIGETEAFF. The CDR3 DNA sequence: TGCGCCAGCAGCCAGGCCATCGGGGAAACTGAAGCTTTCTTT.

V gene TRBV11-1 combines with J gene TRBJ2-7, with 12 bases lining up with TRBD2. The CDR3 contains 16 residues. Germline values: CDR1 SGHAT, CDR2 FQDESV (reference sequence). The junction had 4 bases not matched to a gene; V was cut back by 2 bases and J by 2 bases. The CDR3 here is CASSLSASGRAYEQYF. Written as DNA, the CDR3 is TGTGCCAGCAGCTTATCGGCTAGCGGGAGGGCCTACGAGCAGTACTTC.

The chain is built from TRBV4-1 and TRBJ1-2, with D perhaps matching TRBD1 (6 bases). The ends were cut back, 0 bases at V and 7 bases at J, with 12 bases in the middle. Per the germline V gene, CDR1 is MGHRA and CDR2 is YSYEKL. This CDR3 region has 14 residues. DNA for the CDR3: TGCGCCAGCAGCCAAGACACGGGGACAAGTGGCTACACCTTC. It codes for CASSQDTGTSGYTF.

In its sample, this clone was seen many times. V is TRBV30 and J is TRBJ1-1; no clear D. Trimming pared 3 bases from V and 2 bases from J, leaving 4 bases between. Germline V gene lookup returns CDR1 GTSNPN and CDR2 SVGIG (reference sequence). There are 11 residues in the CDR3. CDR3 protein: CAWRSNTEAFF. The CDR3 DNA sequence: TGTGCCTGGAGAAGCAACACTGAAGCTTTCTTT.

V usage is TRBV14 and J usage is TRBJ2-1, with D possibly being TRBD1 (5 bases). The V end was cut by 4 bases, the J end by 4 bases, with 11 bases between. Germline assignment: CDR1 SGHDN and CDR2 FVKESK. The length of the CDR3 is 14 residues. CDR3 sequence: CASSRVGVYNEQFF. CDR3 coding DNA: TGTGCCAGCAGCCGAGTAGGGGTGTACAATGAGCAGTTCTTC.

The genes are TRBV6-1 and TRBJ2-7; possibly TRBD2 for D (7 bases). V was shortened by 7 bases and J by 0 bases, with 19 bases between the two germline ends. This CDR3 has 16 residues. CDR1 is MNHNS, CDR2 SASEGT, per germline. The chain's CDR3 is CASMGGGHEYSYEQYF. CDR3 DNA: TGTGCCAGCATGGGGGGGGGACATGAGTACTCCTACGAGCAGTACTTC.

This clone qualifies as medium-sized. The chain uses TRBV6-1 and TRBJ2-1; perhaps TRBD1 as D (5 bases). The CDR3 totals 15 residues. Germline V CDR1 and CDR2: MNHNS, SASEGT. Trimming cost V 0 bases and J 8 bases, with 14 bases left between them. The CDR3 sequence: CASSEAIGSRDEQFF. In nucleotides, the CDR3 is TGTGCCAGCAGTGAAGCGATAGGGTCCAGGGATGAGCAGTTCTTC.

This clone was counted between two and nine times. The rearrangement uses TRBV2 and TRBJ2-5; possibly TRBD2 for D (5 bases). Trimming took 6 bases from V and 5 from J, leaving 13 bases between them. The CDR3 length is 13 residues. Germline CDR1 SNHLY, CDR2 FYNNEI. The CDR3 DNA reads TGTGCCAGCAGCCCCGGGATAGTTGAGACCCAGTACTTC. It is translated as CASSPGIVETQYF.

The table lists this clone with many counts. The gene calls are TRBV20-1 and TRBJ1-5; D is possibly TRBD1 (6 bases). The CDR3 is 15 residues long. The germline V gene encodes CDR1 DFQATT and CDR2 SNEGSKA (reference sequence). V was clipped by 6 bases and J by 6 bases, with 21 bases between them. The CDR3 sequence is CSATTDRSGGQPQHF. CDR3 coding DNA: TGCAGTGCCACCACCGACAGGTCGGGGGGTCAGCCCCAGCATTTT.